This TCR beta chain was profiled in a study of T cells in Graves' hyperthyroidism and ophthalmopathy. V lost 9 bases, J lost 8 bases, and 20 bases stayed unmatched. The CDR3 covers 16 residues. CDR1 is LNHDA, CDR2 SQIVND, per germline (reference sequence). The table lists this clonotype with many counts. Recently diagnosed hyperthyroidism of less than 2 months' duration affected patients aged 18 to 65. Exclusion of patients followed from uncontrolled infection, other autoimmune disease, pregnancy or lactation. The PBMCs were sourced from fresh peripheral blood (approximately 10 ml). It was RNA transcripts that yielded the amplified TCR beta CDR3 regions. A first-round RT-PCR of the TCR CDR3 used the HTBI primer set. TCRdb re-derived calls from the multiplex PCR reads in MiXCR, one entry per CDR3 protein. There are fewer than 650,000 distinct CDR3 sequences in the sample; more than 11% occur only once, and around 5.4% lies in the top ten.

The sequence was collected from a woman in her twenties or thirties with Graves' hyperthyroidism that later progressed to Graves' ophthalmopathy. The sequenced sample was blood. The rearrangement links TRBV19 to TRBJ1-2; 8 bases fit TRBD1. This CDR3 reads CARTGPRQGTQGGYTF. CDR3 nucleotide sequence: TGTGCCAGGACGGGACCGAGACAGGGGACCCAAGGAGGCTACACCTTC.